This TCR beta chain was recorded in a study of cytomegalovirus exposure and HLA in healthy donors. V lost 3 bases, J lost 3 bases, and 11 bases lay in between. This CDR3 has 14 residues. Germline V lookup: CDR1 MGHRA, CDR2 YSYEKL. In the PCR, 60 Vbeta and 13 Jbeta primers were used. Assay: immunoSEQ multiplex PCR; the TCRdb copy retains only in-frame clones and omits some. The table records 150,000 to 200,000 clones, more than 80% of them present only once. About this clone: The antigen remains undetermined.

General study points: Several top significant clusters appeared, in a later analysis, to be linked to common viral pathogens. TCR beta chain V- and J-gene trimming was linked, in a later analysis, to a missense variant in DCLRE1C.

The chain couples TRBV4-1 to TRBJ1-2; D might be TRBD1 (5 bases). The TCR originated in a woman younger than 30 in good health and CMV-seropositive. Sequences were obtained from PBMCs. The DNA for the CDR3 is TGCGCCAGCAGCCATATCGACAGATACTATGGCTACACCTTC. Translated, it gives CASSHIDRYYGYTF.